Listed below are T cell receptor beta chains from one sample, sequenced in a study of pediatric ulcerative colitis. Sequenced by immunoSEQ multiplex PCR; TCRdb stores in-frame clones only, minus some. The sample shows tens of thousands of clones, 75% of them seen only once. The source material was gut tissue. The receptors were gathered from a boy younger than 18 with severe ulcerative colitis. Both conserved end residues are part of each CDR3. D genes are given only for firm matches. The size entry is marked missing in some rows and otherwise reads once, few, many or a size class.

j_call v_call clone_size d_call cdr3_aa cdr3_nt
TRBJ2-3 TRBV28 - TRBD2 CASTLAISGGDTDTQYF TGTGCCAGCACTTTAGCGATCTCGGGGGGGGACACAGATACGCAGTATTTT
TRBJ1-1 TRBV7-9 - - CASSLRGIMNTEAFF TGTGCCAGCAGCTTACGGGGGATTATGAACACTGAAGCTTTCTTT
TRBJ2-6 TRBV14 - - CASSQDYWGTGANVLTF TGTGCCAGCAGCCAAGATTACTGGGGTACTGGGGCCAACGTCCTGACTTTC
TRBJ1-2 TRBV9 - - CASSVSGVDLYGYTF TGTGCCAGCAGCGTCAGTGGGGTGGACCTCTATGGCTACACCTTC
TRBJ2-1 TRBV27 - TRBD1 CASSRTGPNNEQFF TGTGCCAGCAGCCGGACAGGGCCGAACAATGAGCAGTTCTTC
TRBJ2-7 TRBV4-1 - TRBD1 CASSQLTGTGNEQYF TGCGCCAGCAGCCAATTGACAGGGACGGGCAACGAGCAGTACTTC
TRBJ1-5 TRBV2 - - CASSEQGGRQPQHF TGTGCCAGCAGTGAACAGGGAGGGAGGCAGCCCCAGCATTTT
TRBJ2-5 TRBV12-5 once - CASGIREETQYF TGTGCTAGTGGTATCCGGGAAGAGACCCAGTACTTC
TRBJ2-7 TRBV2 - - CASSTYEQYF TGTGCCAGCAGTACCTACGAGCAGTACTTC
TRBJ2-2 TRBV10-3 - TRBD1 CAISERDRVNTGELFF TGTGCCATCAGTGAAAGGGACAGGGTGAACACCGGGGAGCTGTTTTTT
TRBJ2-7 TRBV19 - TRBD2 CASSIELAATYEQYF TGTGCCAGTAGTATCGAACTAGCGGCCACCTACGAGCAGTACTTC
TRBJ2-5 TRBV19 - TRBD1 CASSIGTGQETQYF TGTGCCAGTTCTATCGGGACAGGCCAAGAGACCCAGTACTTC
TRBJ2-7 TRBV29-1 - - CSVEGDSYEQYF TGCAGCGTTGAAGGTGACTCCTACGAGCAGTACTTC
TRBJ1-6 TRBV6-1 once - CASSALGAGGHNSPLHF TGTGCCAGCAGTGCCCTAGGGGCGGGCGGCCATAATTCACCCCTCCACTTT
TRBJ1-5 TRBV7-6 - - CASSLTRDQPQHF TGTGCCAGCAGCTTAACGAGGGATCAGCCCCAGCATTTT
TRBJ2-5 TRBV9 - - CASSVGVTGETQYF TGTGCCAGCAGCGTAGGTGTGACAGGAGAGACCCAGTACTTC
TRBJ1-4 TRBV30 - - CAWSDGFNANEKLFF TGTGCCTGGAGTGACGGGTTTAATGCGAATGAAAAACTGTTTTTT
TRBJ1-1 TRBV7-9 - - CASSLRQIENTEAFF TGTGCCAGCAGCTTACGACAGATAGAGAACACTGAAGCTTTCTTT
TRBJ2-4 TRBV19 - - CASSPRGIAFKNIQYF TGTGCCAGTAGTCCAAGGGGGATTGCGTTCAAAAACATTCAGTACTTC
TRBJ2-1 TRBV13 - TRBD1 CASSSTGDSYNEQFF TGTGCCAGCAGCTCCACAGGGGATTCCTACAATGAGCAGTTCTTC
TRBJ2-7 TRBV6-1 - - CASSEIGIGFYAYEQYF TGTGCCAGCAGTGAAATAGGTATCGGGTTTTATGCCTACGAGCAGTACTTC
TRBJ2-7 TRBV7-9 few - CASSSTRDIYSYEQYF TGTGCCAGCAGTTCTACCCGGGACATTTACTCCTACGAGCAGTACTTC
TRBJ2-3 TRBV6-1 - - CASSAVGGPTDTQYF TGTGCCAGCAGTGCGGTGGGGGGGCCCACAGATACGCAGTATTTT
TRBJ1-5 TRBV5-1 - TRBD1 CASRQGTGWSNQPQHF TGCGCCAGCAGGCAAGGGACAGGGTGGAGCAATCAGCCCCAGCATTTT
TRBJ1-2 TRBV6-1 once TRBD1 CASVSKTGGGYGYTF TGTGCCAGCGTCAGTAAGACAGGGGGCGGCTATGGCTACACCTTC
TRBJ1-1 TRBV27 - - CASSSRLVNTEAFF TGTGCCAGCAGTTCCCGCCTTGTGAACACTGAAGCTTTCTTT
TRBJ1-3 TRBV7-9 - - CASSLGGGVGNTIYF TGTGCCAGCAGCTTAGGTGGGGGAGTGGGAAACACCATATATTTT
TRBJ2-7 TRBV11-2 - - CASSPATFSYEQYF TGTGCCAGCAGCCCGGCGACATTCTCCTACGAGCAGTACTTC
TRBJ2-7 TRBV9 - TRBD2 CASSGTSSYEQYF TGTGCCAGCAGCGGGACTAGCTCCTACGAGCAGTACTTC
TRBJ2-2 TRBV11-3 once - CASSTSRFGENTGELFF TGTGCCAGCAGCACAAGCCGCTTCGGTGAGAACACCGGGGAGCTGTTTTTT
TRBJ2-3 TRBV14 - TRBD1 CASSLQGTDTQYF TGTGCCAGCAGCCTACAGGGGACAGATACGCAGTATTTT
TRBJ1-5 TRBV10-2 few - CASSESPGNSNQPQHF TGCGCCAGCAGTGAGTCTCCAGGGAATAGCAATCAGCCCCAGCATTTT
TRBJ1-3 TRBV5-1 - - CASSLAGGGNTIYF TGCGCCAGCAGCTTGGCCGGGGGAGGAAACACCATATATTTT
TRBJ2-6 TRBV19 - - CASSRDGYGANVLTF TGTGCCAGTAGTCGGGACGGGTATGGGGCCAACGTCCTGACTTTC
TRBJ1-2 TRBV29-1 once TRBD1 CSVGRTGHYGYTF TGCAGCGTTGGCCGGACAGGGCACTATGGCTACACCTTC
TRBJ1-1 TRBV5-6 - TRBD1 CASSFRSHRGPTEAFF TGTGCCAGCAGCTTCCGATCTCACAGGGGGCCCACTGAAGCTTTCTTT
TRBJ1-5 TRBV2 few - CASRRQVGNQPQHF TGTGCCAGCAGACGACAGGTTGGCAATCAGCCCCAGCATTTT
TRBJ1-1 TRBV9 few - CASKPPQVATEAFF TGTGCCAGCAAACCTCCCCAGGTGGCCACTGAAGCTTTCTTT
TRBJ2-1 TRBV9 - - CASSVTWGSHEQFF TGTGCCAGCAGCGTAACGTGGGGGTCCCATGAGCAGTTCTTC
TRBJ2-3 TRBV4-1 - TRBD2 CASSQVGTSGDSTDTQYF TGCGCCAGCAGCCAAGTCGGGACTAGCGGAGACAGCACAGATACGCAGTATTTT
TRBJ1-5 TRBV19 once - CASSPLGDQPQHF TGTGCCAGTAGTCCCCTCGGGGATCAGCCCCAGCATTTT
TRBJ2-6 TRBV19 once - CASSTRSGANVLTF TGTGCCAGTAGTACGAGGTCTGGGGCCAACGTCCTGACTTTC
TRBJ1-5 TRBV28 - - CASSPDSQRIGNQPQHF TGTGCCAGCAGTCCAGACAGTCAAAGAATTGGCAATCAGCCCCAGCATTTT
TRBJ1-2 TRBV9 medium-sized - CASSVDGGASGYTF TGTGCCAGCAGCGTAGATGGGGGTGCAAGTGGCTACACCTTC
TRBJ2-7 TRBV6-1 - TRBD1 CASSENEGQGTYEQYF TGTGCCAGCAGTGAAAATGAGGGACAGGGGACCTACGAGCAGTACTTC
TRBJ1-6 TRBV18 once - CASSPKGSSYNSPLHF TGTGCCAGCTCACCAAAGGGGAGCTCCTATAATTCACCCCTCCACTTT
TRBJ2-5 TRBV28 - TRBD2 CASSLFWEGKETQYF TGTGCCAGCAGTTTATTCTGGGAGGGAAAAGAGACCCAGTACTTC
TRBJ2-5 TRBV7-9 - - CASSFAGTANPETQYF TGTGCCAGCAGCTTCGCAGGGACGGCGAACCCAGAGACCCAGTACTTC
TRBJ2-5 TRBV5-1 few TRBD2 CASSLGLAGQETQYF TGCGCCAGCAGCTTGGGACTAGCGGGCCAAGAGACCCAGTACTTC
TRBJ2-3 TRBV4-1 - TRBD2 CASSQVLAGGTDTQYF TGCGCCAGCAGCCAAGTACTAGCGGGGGGAACAGATACGCAGTATTTT
TRBJ1-1 TRBV10-3 few - CATAELVGTEAFF TGTGCCACCGCCGAGTTAGTGGGCACTGAAGCTTTCTTT
TRBJ1-1 TRBV18 - - CASSILQGVDTEAFF TGTGCCAGCTCCATCCTCCAGGGAGTGGATACTGAAGCTTTCTTT
TRBJ1-2 TRBV19 - - CASSHPALTGYTF TGTGCCAGTAGTCACCCGGCGTTAACAGGCTACACCTTC
TRBJ2-3 TRBV6-6 - TRBD2 CASSYSIAGGTDTQYF TGTGCCAGCAGTTACTCGATTGCGGGGGGCACAGATACGCAGTATTTT